The text below deals with one T cell receptor (beta chain). As yet, its antigen is unknown. The sample belongs to a study of cytomegalovirus exposure and HLA in healthy donors. Study at large: Earlier sequencing of 150 million to 200 million T cells yielded 90 million to 140 million unique TCR beta sequences. General study points: As was reported, the classifier diagnosed cytomegalovirus status with high specificity and sensitivity.

The PCR used 60 Vbeta and 13 Jbeta primers. Data came from immunoSEQ multiplex PCR; TCRdb stores just in-frame clones and leaves some out. Of about 140,000 clones detected, 68% appear once; the ten largest clones hold approximately 4.2%. Sequenced: PBMCs. The receptor comes from a man aged 60 to 75 in good health and CMV-seronegative.

The CDR3 DNA follows: TGTGCCAGCAGTGAGCAGGGGGCTGGTGGCTACACCTTC. It specifies CASSEQGAGGYTF. This rearrangement joins TRBV6-4 to TRBJ1-2, with 8 bases lining up with TRBD1. The V segment lost 3 bases and the J segment 7 bases; nucleotides outside the gene matches: 4. Germline lookup yields CDR1 MRHNA and CDR2 SNTAGT. The CDR3 has 13 amino acids.